One and the same sample provided the 2 T cell receptor beta chains below, sequenced in a study of blood T cell repertoires in COVID-19. Sequenced by immunoSEQ multiplex PCR; TCRdb stores in-frame clones only, minus some. The sample lists around 170,000 clones, about four fifths occurring once. Material for sequencing was peripheral blood. The origin of the receptors is a man in his 70s with active or convalescent COVID-19.

The chain recombines TRBV2 with TRBJ1-2, with a tentative D call TRBD1 (6 bases). Germline CDR1 and CDR2: SNHLY and FYNNEI. The CDR3 contains 14 residues. V was cut by 6 bases and J by 6 bases, with 17 bases left in between. The DNA for the CDR3 is TGTGCCAGCAGGGAACTACAGGGTTCCGATGGCTACACCTTC. Residues: CASRELQGSDGYTF.

The chain employs TRBV6-1 and TRBJ2-7; no firm D call. Trimming removed 1 base from V and 7 bases from J, with 11 bases in between. Germline values: CDR1 MNHNS, CDR2 SASEGT. The CDR3 totals 13 residues. CDR3 region: CASSEGHPQEQYF. Written as DNA, the CDR3 is TGTGCCAGCAGTGAAGGACACCCACAGGAGCAGTACTTC.